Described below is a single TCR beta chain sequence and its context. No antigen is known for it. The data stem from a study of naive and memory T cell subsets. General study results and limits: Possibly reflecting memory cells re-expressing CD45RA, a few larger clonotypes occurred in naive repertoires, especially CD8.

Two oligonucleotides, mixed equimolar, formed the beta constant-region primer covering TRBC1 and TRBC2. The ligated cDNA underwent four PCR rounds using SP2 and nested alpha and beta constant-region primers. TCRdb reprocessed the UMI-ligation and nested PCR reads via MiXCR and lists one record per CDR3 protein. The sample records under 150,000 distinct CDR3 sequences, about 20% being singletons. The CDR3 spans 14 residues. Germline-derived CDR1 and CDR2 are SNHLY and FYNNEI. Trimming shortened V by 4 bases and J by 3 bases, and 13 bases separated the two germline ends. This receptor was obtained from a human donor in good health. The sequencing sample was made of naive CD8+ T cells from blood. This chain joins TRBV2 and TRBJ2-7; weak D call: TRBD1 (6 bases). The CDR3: CASSVQDSYYEQYF. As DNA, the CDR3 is TGTGCCAGCAGTGTTCAGGACAGCTACTACGAGCAGTACTTC. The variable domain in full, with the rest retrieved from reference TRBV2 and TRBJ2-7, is EPEVTQTPSHQVTQMGQEVILRCVPISNHLYFYWYRQILGQKVEFLVSFYNNEISEKSEIFDDQFSVERPDGSNFTLKIRSTKLEDSAMYFCASSVQDSYYEQYFGPGTRLTVT.